Listed below are T cell receptor beta chains from one sample, sequenced in a study of regulatory and conventional T cells in RAG deficiency. Sequencing used immunoSEQ multiplex PCR; TCRdb keeps in-frame clones, though not all of them. The top ten hold less than 0.85% of the sample, which has around 20,000 clones, 85% to 95% seen once. This same sample was also taken into another study, of regulatory T cells.

The sequenced material came from CD4+ T cells sorted from blood. These receptors were taken from a human donor in good health. The CDR3 runs from the conserved cysteine through the conserved F or W. A D gene is named only where the DNA matches it firmly. Clone sizes are given selectively: once, few, many, or a class where the clone is expanded.

v_call,clone_size,j_call,d_call,cdr3_aa,cdr3_nt
TRBV4-1,NA,TRBJ2-6,NA,CASSQDSGFMANVLTF,TGCGCCAGCAGCCAAGATAGTGGGTTTATGGCCAACGTCCTGACTTTC
TRBV30,NA,TRBJ1-5,NA,CAWSLSYNQPQHF,TGTGCCTGGAGTCTCAGCTATAATCAGCCCCAGCATTTT
TRBV27,NA,TRBJ1-5,NA,CASSFTGDWQPQHF,TGTGCCAGCAGTTTCACGGGAGACTGGCAGCCCCAGCATTTT
TRBV27,NA,TRBJ2-1,NA,CASSSNSLASLYNEQFF,TGTGCCAGCAGCTCTAATTCGCTAGCGAGCCTATACAATGAGCAGTTCTTC
TRBV11-3,NA,TRBJ1-3,NA,CASSPRAGSGSNTIYF,TGTGCCAGCAGCCCACGAGCCGGGTCTGGATCTAACACCATATATTTT
TRBV5-1,NA,TRBJ1-2,NA,CASSLVAADYGYTF,TGCGCCAGCAGCTTGGTGGCGGCAGACTATGGCTACACCTTC
TRBV19,NA,TRBJ2-4,TRBD1,CASTSTREVTGRIAKNIQYF,TGTGCCAGTACCTCCACCCGCGAGGTGACAGGGCGAATAGCCAAAAACATTCAGTACTTC
TRBV19,NA,TRBJ1-6,NA,CASSTGTENSPLHF,TGTGCCAGTAGTACCGGGACGGAAAATTCACCCCTCCACTTT
TRBV27,NA,TRBJ1-5,NA,CASRLTWGQPQHF,TGTGCCAGCAGACTCACCTGGGGCCAGCCCCAGCATTTT
TRBV4-1,NA,TRBJ2-3,NA,CASSQVQLTDTQYF,TGCGCCAGCAGCCAAGTCCAGCTCACAGATACGCAGTATTTT
TRBV6-5,once,TRBJ2-1,NA,CASRGIGGNEQFF,TGTGCCAGCAGAGGCATTGGGGGGAATGAGCAGTTCTTC
TRBV19,NA,TRBJ1-5,NA,CASSIQGGNQPQHF,TGTGCCAGTAGTATTCAGGGAGGCAATCAGCCCCAGCATTTT
TRBV29-1,NA,TRBJ2-2,TRBD1,CSVIKTGWTGELFF,TGCAGCGTCATAAAGACAGGGTGGACCGGGGAGCTGTTTTTT
TRBV5-3,NA,TRBJ2-6,TRBD1,CARSLRTGGSGANVLTF,TGTGCCAGAAGCCTCCGGACAGGGGGCTCTGGGGCCAACGTCCTGACTTTC
TRBV27,NA,TRBJ2-7,TRBD1,CASRWTGKTYEQYF,TGTGCCAGCAGATGGACAGGAAAGACCTACGAGCAGTACTTC
TRBV7-9,NA,TRBJ2-7,NA,CASSSSGSYEQYF,TGTGCCAGCAGCTCCTCAGGTTCCTACGAGCAGTACTTC
TRBV5-1,NA,TRBJ2-5,TRBD2,CASSFTSGRGQETQYF,TGCGCCAGCAGCTTTACTAGCGGGAGGGGCCAAGAGACCCAGTACTTC
TRBV15,once,TRBJ2-7,NA,CATSRDLAPSLEQYF,TGTGCCACCAGCAGAGATCTAGCTCCGAGCCTGGAGCAGTACTTC
TRBV6-5,NA,TRBJ1-5,NA,CASSTGAPGGQPQHF,TGTGCCAGCAGCACCGGGGCCCCGGGTGGTCAGCCCCAGCATTTT
TRBV27,NA,TRBJ2-7,TRBD1,CASSASGTGIFEQYF,TGTGCCAGCAGTGCCTCCGGGACAGGGATATTCGAGCAGTACTTC
TRBV19,NA,TRBJ1-5,NA,CASSFYPLLSVSNQPQHF,TGTGCCAGTAGTTTCTACCCCCTCCTCAGTGTTAGCAATCAGCCCCAGCATTTT
TRBV2,NA,TRBJ1-1,NA,CASSERQVGATEAFF,TGTGCCAGCAGTGAAAGGCAGGTCGGAGCGACTGAAGCTTTCTTT
TRBV6-1,NA,TRBJ1-6,NA,CASSVALRTSSNSPLHF,TGTGCCAGCAGTGTTGCCCTCAGGACAAGTTCCAATTCACCCCTCCACTTT
TRBV6-1,NA,TRBJ2-4,NA,CASSGGYGGNIQYF,TGTGCCAGCAGTGGAGGGTATGGGGGGAACATTCAGTACTTC
TRBV7-3,NA,TRBJ1-1,NA,CASSIQKDTEAFF,TGTGCCAGCAGCATACAGAAGGACACTGAAGCTTTCTTT
TRBV10-3,NA,TRBJ2-7,NA,CAISESLGAYEQYF,TGTGCCATCAGTGAATCACTGGGAGCTTACGAGCAGTACTTC
TRBV28,few,TRBJ2-7,TRBD2,CASGLAGYEQYF,TGTGCCAGCGGACTAGCGGGCTACGAGCAGTACTTC
TRBV19,NA,TRBJ1-2,NA,CASSITLTQARGYTF,TGTGCCAGTAGTATCACATTGACACAGGCCCGAGGCTACACCTTC
TRBV9,NA,TRBJ1-6,NA,CASSLGGVGGNSPLHF,TGTGCCAGCAGCCTAGGGGGGGTCGGGGGTAATTCACCCCTCCACTTT
TRBV6-6,NA,TRBJ1-2,NA,CASSYAGGYTF,TGTGCCAGCAGTTACGCAGGGGGCTACACCTTC
TRBV6-1,NA,TRBJ1-4,NA,CASSEALGGTNEKLFF,TGTGCCAGCAGTGAAGCGCTGGGGGGAACTAATGAAAAACTGTTTTTT
TRBV7-3,NA,TRBJ2-1,NA,CASSGGPNYNEQFF,TGTGCCAGCAGCGGGGGGCCAAACTACAATGAGCAGTTCTTC
TRBV7-8,NA,TRBJ2-1,NA,CASSPPAEDEQFF,TGTGCCAGCAGCCCCCCCGCGGAGGATGAGCAGTTCTTC